This entry features one TCR beta chain sequence. Its recognized antigen is unknown. Within one base of it there is no much larger clone, and no base qualities were kept. CDR1 is given as SGHRS and CDR2 as YFSETQ, both from the germline V gene. Relative to germline, V is 0 bases shorter and J is 4 bases shorter, with 13 bases between their ends. The CDR3 goes from the cysteine to the phenylalanine over 15 residues. Kept here is only the CDR3 DNA, which spans 45 bases and is read in frame from base 1. Genomic DNA served as template for TCR beta VDJ combination and CDR3 sequence profiling. An Illumina HiSeq 2000 was the platform used for TCR repertoire sequencing. In the paper's pipeline: TRBV/TRBJ rearrangement plots, CDR3 size and DJ length profiles, and Simpson's diversity index were used to evaluate the repertoires. The most abundant DNA sequence in the deep sequencing data was defined as the immunodominant clone. CDR3 amino acid sequences were checked for sharing between subjects and were compared against published repertoires and the VDJdb database. The raw public reads went through TCRdb reprocessing: fastp at Q25, MiXCR clone calling, in-frame beta chains kept. Rows with one shared CDR3 protein collapse into an entry with the most common genes and DNA. The V and J calls were determined by TCRdb, not by the authors. The sample yields roughly 420,000 distinct CDR3 sequences; roughly 68% were counted once. The biggest ten clones account for 4% of the sample.

The data were obtained in a study of CD8+CD57+ T cells in acquired aplastic anemia (dated by TCRdb to about 2018). About the full investigation: On average, sorted CD4+ and CD8+ cells yielded 3.2 ug of extracted DNA, with a range of about 0.18 to 27.4 ug. For healthy donor samples, the average read count was about 10 million for CD4+ cells and approximately 12 million for CD8+ cells.

The full study reports these points: Between patients and healthy controls, no significant difference in CD8+ Simpson's diversity was found (P=0.060). Although some 28 CD8+ CDR3 sequences were shared by patients and controls, these sequences appeared highly expressed in patients and within the immunodominant clones of patients.

In the study, sorted CD4+ and CD8+ blood T cells from patients with severe aplastic anemia and from healthy subjects underwent deep sequencing of TCR repertoires. Ficoll-Paque density gradient centrifugation was used to isolate peripheral blood mononuclear cells. Before DNA extraction, CD4+ and CD8+ T cells were sorted with FACS or magnetic beads. This receptor was identified in a human donor in good health, serving as a control. The sequencing input was sorted CD4+, CD8+, or CD8+CD57+ T cells (not recorded which) from PBMCs. The chain was built from TRBV5-1 and TRBJ1-1; possibly the D gene is TRBD1, per 5 matching bases. The CDR3 corresponds to CASSLVTTGGTEAFF. The DNA sequence is given as TGCGCCAGCAGCTTGGTTACGACCGGGGGCACTGAAGCTTTCTTT.